This T cell receptor (beta chain) derives from a study of blood T cells in healthy people across ages. A sample-barcoded 5' primer and a J-beta primer mix were used in a second PCR of about 6 to 11 cycles. MiXCR, applied by TCRdb to the 5' RACE reads, yields one record per CDR3 protein. The table records 590,000 or so distinct CDR3 sequences, approximately 30% of them present only once. Germline trimming cut 2 bases from V and 0 bases from J; bases unmatched to any gene: 3. Germline V gene data show CDR1 as SGDLS and CDR2 as YYNGEE. The CDR3 runs 15 residues. This clonotype was counted at least ten times. Its antigen is not identified. Study observations and caveats: Unsorted PBMCs ruled out conclusive naive versus antigen-experienced comparison.

What was sequenced was blood. The rearrangement joins TRBV9 to TRBJ2-7; TRBD1 aligns across 9 bases. The sequence was obtained from an elderly woman in good health. CDR3 in amino acids: CASSVGTGSSYEQYF. For the CDR3, the DNA is TGTGCCAGCAGCGTTGGGACAGGGAGCTCCTACGAGCAGTACTTC.